The 18 T cell receptor beta chains in this list originate from one sample, sequenced in a study of blood T cell repertoires in COVID-19. Profiling relied on immunoSEQ multiplex PCR, and the TCRdb table lists in-frame clones only, not all of them. The sample carries some 140,000 clones, roughly 82% recorded once. Sequencing was performed on peripheral blood. All receptors derive from a man at least 80 years old with acute or convalescent COVID-19.

The V gene is TRBV3-1 (or the pseudogene TRBV3-2), the J gene TRBJ2-1, with D possibly being TRBD2 (6 bases). The CDR3 consists of 14 residues. Germline V gene lookup returns CDR1 LGHDT and CDR2 YNNKEL (reference sequence). The V end was cut by 4 bases, the J end by 8 bases, with 15 bases between. The CDR3 loop reads CASSRLWWGDEQFF. The CDR3, as DNA: TGTGCCAGCAGCCGACTATGGTGGGGGGATGAGCAGTTCTTC.

This clone was seen ten or more times. V gene TRBV5-1 combines with J gene TRBJ2-7; D possibly corresponds to TRBD1 (5 bases). Per the germline V gene, CDR1 is SGHRS and CDR2 is YFSETQ. The CDR3 totals 13 residues. Trimming took 4 bases from V and 0 from J, leaving 8 bases between them. The CDR3 coding sequence is TGCGCCAGCAGCACTGACAGCTCCTACGAGCAGTACTTC. This gives the protein CASSTDSSYEQYF.

The gene calls are TRBV19 and TRBJ1-1, with D maybe TRBD1 (6 bases). Per germline, CDR1 LNHDA and CDR2 SQIVND (reference sequence). The CDR3 length is 15 residues. V gave up 0 bases and J gave up 5 bases, with 13 bases separating them. CDR3 loop: CASSIEGARNTEAFF. The CDR3, as DNA: TGTGCCAGTAGTATAGAGGGGGCTCGGAATACTGAAGCTTTCTTT.

This clone was seen a few times. The J gene is TRBJ1-5, the V gene TRBV4-2, with a weak D call TRBD1 (5 bases). This CDR3 region has 14 residues. Germline assignment: CDR1 LGHNA and CDR2 YNFKEQ. Trimming took 3 bases from V and 5 from J, leaving 11 bases between them. The CDR3: CASSHGGGDQPQHF. CDR3 sequence (DNA): TGTGCCAGCAGCCATGGTGGGGGGGATCAGCCCCAGCATTTT.

This clone has more than one count but fewer than ten. CDR3 amino acids: CASLAGGSDMQYF. DNA of the CDR3: TGTGCCAGTTTAGCGGGGGGCTCTGATATGCAGTACTTC. The chain links TRBV5-8 to TRBJ2-7; 10 bases are shared with TRBD2. CDR3 length equals 13 residues. Germline assignment: CDR1 SGHTS and CDR2 YDEGEE. Unmatched junction bases numbered 11, after V lost 8 bases and J lost 9 bases.

This chain uses TRBV7-6 with TRBJ2-2; 9 nucleotides align to TRBD1. After removal of 4 bases from V and 3 bases from J, the junction contained 6 bases not matched to a gene. The CDR3 is made up of 16 amino acids. Germline CDR1 and CDR2: SGHVS and FNYEAQ. The CDR3 bases are TGTGCCAGCAGCTCCCACAGGGGGCGGGACACCGGGGAGCTGTTTTTT. Amino acids: CASSSHRGRDTGELFF. Filled out from reference TRBV7-6 and TRBJ2-2, the complete variable domain reads GAGVSQSPRYKVTKRGQDVALRCDPISGHVSLYWYRQALGQGPEFLTYFNYEAQQDKSGLPNDRFSAERPEGSISTLTIQRTEQRDSAMYRCASSSHRGRDTGELFFGEGSRLTVL.

The CDR3 loop is CASSRDRGGYGYTF. CDR3 DNA sequence: TGTGCCAGCAGCCGGGACAGGGGCGGCTATGGCTACACCTTC. This chain uses TRBV5-5 with TRBJ1-2; TRBD1 matches 10 bases. This CDR3 has 14 residues. Germline values: CDR1 SGHKS, CDR2 YYEKEE (reference sequence). V was pared by 4 bases and J by 4 bases, with 4 bases of the junction left unmatched. Looking up the rest from reference TRBV5-5 and TRBJ1-2 gives the full variable domain: DAGVTQSPTHLIKTRGQQVTLRCSPISGHKSVSWYQQVLGQGPQFIFQYYEKEERGRGNFPDRFSARQFPNYSSELNVNALLLGDSALYLCASSRDRGGYGYTFGSGTRLTVV.

The rearrangement joins TRBV5-4 to TRBJ2-7; 7 bases are a match to TRBD1. The CDR3 contains 13 residues. Germline V gene lookup returns CDR1 SGHNT and CDR2 YYREEE (reference sequence). J lost 9 bases, V lost 4 bases, and 10 bases had no gene match. The CDR3 spells CASSDRESTAQYF. The CDR3 region has the DNA TGTGCCAGCAGCGACAGGGAATCCACGGCGCAGTACTTC.

The chain uses TRBV5-1 and TRBJ1-5, with a weak D call TRBD1 (5 bases). Deletions cut 1 base from V and 3 bases from J, with 14 bases between. The V gene's germline CDR1 is SGHRS and CDR2 YFSETQ. This CDR3 region has 16 residues. CDR3 sequence reads: CASSLIPGGDNQPQHF. CDR3 bases: TGCGCCAGCAGCTTGATACCGGGGGGGGACAATCAGCCCCAGCATTTT.

CDR3 DNA sequence: TGTGCTAGTGGGGAGGGGTTTGGACAGGGAATGAATGAGCAGTTCTTC. This codes for CASGEGFGQGMNEQFF. V and J are TRBV12-5 and TRBJ2-1, with TRBD1 matching 8 bases. V was pared by 6 bases and J by 7 bases, with 14 bases of the junction left unmatched. This CDR3 region has 16 residues. CDR1 and CDR2 from the germline V gene are LGHNT and FRNRAP.

The chain combines TRBV10-3 with TRBJ2-3; 7 nucleotides match TRBD1. There are 14 residues in the CDR3. Germline V gives CDR1 ENHRY, CDR2 SYGVKD. With 3 bases clipped from V and 4 bases from J, the junction kept 4 bases outside the gene matches. Written as DNA, the CDR3 is TGTGCCATCAGTGACGAGGGGGCAGCAGATACGCAGTATTTT. Amino acid sequence: CAISDEGAADTQYF.

The rearrangement joins TRBV18 to TRBJ2-2; no clear D. The CDR3 has 13 residues. V shed 2 bases and J shed 4 bases, with 5 bases lying between them. From germline, CDR1 is KGHSH and CDR2 LQKENI. The CDR3 is CASSPASTGELFF. The DNA of the CDR3 is TGTGCCAGCTCACCAGCGAGCACCGGGGAGCTGTTTTTT.

The CDR3 spells CAISEVRDSYEQYF. The CDR3 coding sequence is TGTGCCATCAGTGAGGTCAGGGACTCCTACGAGCAGTACTTC. V is TRBV10-3 and J is TRBJ2-7, with TRBD1 as a possible D gene (5 bases). The CDR3 is 14 residues long. Germline assignment: CDR1 ENHRY and CDR2 SYGVKD. Trimming removed 2 bases from V and 0 bases from J, with 8 bases in between.

The chain uses TRBV21-1 and TRBJ1-1. TRBV21-1 has pseudogene status. The CDR3 covers 14 residues. CDR3 amino acids: CASSPGRGNTEAFF. The CDR3 nucleotides are TGTGCCAGCAGCCCCGGGCGGGGGAACACTGAAGCTTTCTTT.

This clone has a count of ten or more. The V call is TRBV28, the J call TRBJ2-1, with TRBD1 as a possible D gene (6 bases). The CDR3 totals 15 residues. The germline V gene has CDR1 MDHEN and CDR2 SYDVKM. The V end was cut by 7 bases, the J end by 3 bases, with 16 bases between. The CDR3 loop is CASTMNRVSYNEQFF. The CDR3 nucleotides are TGTGCCAGCACCATGAACAGGGTCAGCTACAATGAGCAGTTCTTC.

With regard to this clone: Other nucleotide sequences in the sample specify the same CDR3. The chain joins TRBV5-1 to TRBJ2-3; D possibly corresponds to TRBD2 (6 bases). V was trimmed by 0 bases and J by 3 bases, leaving 8 bases between them. The CDR3 loop spans 14 amino acids. Germline CDR1 is SGHRS and CDR2 is YFSETQ. The DNA of the CDR3 is TGCGCCAGCAGCTTGGCTGGGGGGACAGATACGCAGTATTTT. Translating it yields CASSLAGGTDTQYF.

J is TRBJ2-7 and V is TRBV5-5, with D perhaps matching TRBD1 (5 bases). With 3 bases removed from V and 5 bases from J, the gap between germline ends came to 15 bases. Germline V CDR1 and CDR2: SGHKS, YYEKEE (reference sequence). This CDR3 comprises 14 residues. The CDR3 DNA follows: TGTGCCAGCAGCTCCACTACAGGCGTGGACGAGCAGTACTTC. Protein sequence: CASSSTTGVDEQYF. The variable domain in full, with the rest retrieved from reference TRBV5-5 and TRBJ2-7, is DAGVTQSPTHLIKTRGQQVTLRCSPISGHKSVSWYQQVLGQGPQFIFQYYEKEERGRGNFPDRFSARQFPNYSSELNVNALLLGDSALYLCASSSTTGVDEQYFGPGTRLTVT.

This clone was found a few times. The CDR3 DNA follows: TGTGCCAGCACCGGACAGGGTGACACCGGGGAGCTGTTTTTT. Translated, it gives CASTGQGDTGELFF. The genes are TRBV6-5 and TRBJ2-2, with 8 bases fitting TRBD1. V shed 7 bases, J shed 3 bases, and the junction held 4 bases outside the gene matches. The CDR3 extends over 14 amino acids. Per the germline V gene, CDR1 is MNHEY and CDR2 is SVGAGI.